This is a list of T cell receptor beta chains from one sample in a study of T cell responses to AZD1222 COVID-19 vaccine. The repertoire was sequenced with immunoSEQ multiplex PCR; TCRdb's copy has only in-frame clones and lacks some. In the table there are 100,000 or so clones, more than 75% of which are singletons. This material consisted of peripheral blood, taken on day 0 of AZD1222 vaccination. These receptors were taken from an adult in good health. CDR3s include the opening cysteine and the closing phenylalanine or tryptophan. Clone size is shown for a subset of rows, as once, few, many or a class of expanded clone.

>-|TRBV10-1
CASSESTGEWETQYF
>-|TRBV4-3
CASSQAWQATNEKLFF
>-|TRBV6-5
CASDSGLAGYNEQFF
>-|TRBV5-4
CASSPTGGAMNTEAFF
>-|TRBV20-1
CSASDPRQGNGNTIYF
>once|TRBV7-6
CASSLQSGFNQPQHF
>-|TRBV5-6
CASSSYGAEYNEQFF
>-|TRBV3-1/TRBV3-2
CASSQVYRGLAYHNEQFF
>-|TRBV2
CASTPYGSSYEQYF
>-|TRBV10-3
CATRNPGGGNEQFF
>once|TRBV18
CASSSDRAYEQYF
>-|TRBV5-3
CARSSGNSPLHF
>-|TRBV11-2
CASSQGRVSYEQYF
>-|TRBV6-1
CASSEYPSGDTQYF
>-|TRBV7-3
CASSLESLRAANTGELFF
>once|TRBV24-1
CATSDRGQTNEKLFF
>once|TRBV2
CASSAPSTSKYEQYF
>-|TRBV6-1
CASSDAGTGLGEQYF
>-|TRBV5-6
CASSLVVSTNEKLFF
>-|TRBV18
CASSEGSNTGELFF
>-|TRBV10-3
CAISEWVQVAQYF
>-|TRBV27
CASSWGQGARDNEQFF
>-|TRBV5-6
CASTSTKGRQPQHF
>-|TRBV7-8
CASSLDQVGVTYEQYF
>-|TRBV6-5
CASSWSGAYGDTQYF
>-|TRBV7-8
CASSLRGDGPDEQYF
>-|TRBV7-3
CASSRGQGIDTQYF
>-|TRBV18
CASSLGQTQETQYF
>-|TRBV5-6
CASRFTGTGNTEAFF
>few|TRBV2
CATSTSGETQYF
>-|TRBV24-1
CATSRGYNEQFF
>-|TRBV29-1
CSVEDLPSGAFYNEQFF
>-|TRBV19
CASSIKLNRHGEQFF
>-|TRBV7-9
CASSLRTDTQYF
>-|TRBV6-7
CAGGFGNTIYF
>-|TRBV19
CASSIQGGYEQYF
>-|TRBV7-8
CASSPRVSGSWDTGELFF
>-|TRBV20-1
CSASSETGLAVRGEQYF
>-|TRBV7-2
CASSLAGQGHGYTF
>-|TRBV11-2
CASSLGTEARQPQHF